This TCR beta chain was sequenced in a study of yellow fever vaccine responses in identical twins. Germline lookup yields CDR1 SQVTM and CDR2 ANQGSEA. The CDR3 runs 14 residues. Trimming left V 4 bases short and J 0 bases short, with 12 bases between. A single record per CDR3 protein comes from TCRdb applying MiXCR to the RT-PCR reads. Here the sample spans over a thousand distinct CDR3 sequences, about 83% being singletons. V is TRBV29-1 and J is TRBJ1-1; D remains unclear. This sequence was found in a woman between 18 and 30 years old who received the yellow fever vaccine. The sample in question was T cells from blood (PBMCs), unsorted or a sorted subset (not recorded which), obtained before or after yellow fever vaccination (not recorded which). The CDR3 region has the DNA TGCAGCGTTGGCGGGCAGGACTTGAACACTGAAGCTTTCTTT. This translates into CSVGGQDLNTEAFF.